Detailed here is one T cell receptor beta chain. Profiled with immunoSEQ multiplex PCR; TCRdb holds only in-frame clones, not every one. The sample lists tens of thousands of clones, about 96% occurring once. This record comes from a study of T cell clonotyping in hematopoietic cell transplantation. After removal of 6 bases from V and 12 bases from J, the junction contained 10 bases not matched to a gene. The V gene's germline CDR1 is SQVTM and CDR2 ANQGSEA. The CDR3 is 12 amino acids. The time point denotes: recipient sample about 28 days before transplant, after cytoreduction. This TCR was recovered from a woman in her forties or fifties with acute myeloid leukemia. Some clones in this sample may be carry-over from other donors' samples. The chain employs TRBV29-1 and TRBJ1-4, with TRBD1 identical over 7 bases. The source was peripheral blood mononuclear cells, collected before stem cell transplant. The CDR3: CSVQKTGLELFF. As DNA, the CDR3 is TGCAGCGTCCAAAAGACAGGGTTGGAACTGTTTTTT.